The entry below gives a single T cell receptor (beta chain) sequence along with its context. This CDR3 has 14 amino acids. Trimming shortened V by 2 bases and J by 4 bases, and 11 bases separated the two germline ends. Germline CDR1 LNHDA, CDR2 SQIVND (reference sequence). These data come from a study of blood T cell repertoires in COVID-19. About the study: PBMCs, B-cell-depleted T cells, or T cells were the source of the cDNA or gDNA that made up the material.

In the original analysis: Nucleated cell counts were estimated from reference gene primer amplification. Using immunoSEQ multiplex PCR, the repertoire was profiled, and TCRdb retains in-frame clones only, with some absent. That table gives V, J and clone size, and the DNA gave D and trimming. The repertoire has 25,000 to 30,000 clones, approximately 83% of them found once; the top ten carry more than 65%. The receptor was isolated from a man between 65 and 85 years old with acute or convalescent COVID-19. This chain uses TRBV19 with TRBJ1-1, with D maybe TRBD1 (5 bases). Sequenced material: peripheral blood. CDR3: CASSIIQGLTEAFF. CDR3 bases: TGTGCCAGTAGTATAATTCAGGGTCTCACTGAAGCTTTCTTT.